These 23 T cell receptor beta chains share one sample of origin, sequenced in a study of vaccination effects on CD4 cells after COVID-19. Measured with immunoSEQ multiplex PCR; TCRdb has only the in-frame clones, and not every one. The sample includes roughly 19,000 clones, 65% to 85% of them seen just once. For these receptors, no antigen is known. Expansion with viral peptide pools was applied to antigen-specific CD4+ T cells by the ViraFEST assay prior to sequencing. CD4+ T cell isolation took place after 10 days of culture. Recipients of the vaccine had no prior SARS-CoV-2 infection and negative nucleocapsid antibodies. The source material was CD4+ T cells from PBMCs cultured with HCoV-NL63 spike peptides, sampled before COVID-19 vaccination. The receptors originated from a human donor who received a COVID-19 vaccine.

Only one count was recorded for this clone. This chain connects TRBV10-2 to TRBJ2-3; D perhaps matches TRBD1 (5 bases). Trimming took 3 bases from V and 3 from J, leaving 7 bases between them. The CDR3 has 13 amino acids. Looked up from germline, CDR1 is WSHSY and CDR2 is SAAADI. CDR3 nucleotides: TGCGCCAGCAGTGACCAGGGAACAGATACGCAGTATTTT. It encodes CASSDQGTDTQYF.

The J gene is TRBJ1-4, the V gene TRBV7-8, with D tentatively TRBD1 (6 bases). This CDR3 comprises 14 residues. The V gene's germline CDR1 is SGHVS and CDR2 FQNEAQ. Deletions cut 8 bases from V and 8 bases from J, with 18 bases between. The CDR3 is CASRKRDKKEKLFF. The CDR3 bases are TGTGCCAGCCGGAAAAGGGACAAAAAAGAAAAACTGTTTTTT.

This chain joins TRBV12-3 or TRBV12-4 and TRBJ1-1, with a weak D call TRBD1 (6 bases). This CDR3 spans 13 amino acids. With 2 bases removed from V and 5 bases from J, the gap between germline ends came to 9 bases. CDR3 sequence: CASSLSGATEAFF. The CDR3 DNA sequence: TGTGCCAGCAGTTTATCGGGGGCGACTGAAGCTTTCTTT.

This clone was detected only once. V usage is TRBV4-1 and J usage is TRBJ2-7, with 11 bases aligning to TRBD1. This CDR3 spans 15 amino acids. Trimming took 3 bases from V and 2 from J; bases not matched to a gene: 3. Germline V gene data show CDR1 as MGHRA and CDR2 as YSYEKL. Written as DNA, the CDR3 is TGCGCCAGCAGCCAGGGGACAGGGGGAACCTACGAGCAGTACTTC. It encodes CASSQGTGGTYEQYF.

CDR3 nucleotides: TGTGCCAGCAGTTCGCCTACATTAAGCGGGGGAAGATATACGCAGTATTTT. This gives the protein CASSSPTLSGGRYTQYF. The rearrangement uses TRBV27 and TRBJ2-3; TRBD2 matches at 8 bases. The germline V gene has CDR1 MNHEY and CDR2 SMNVEV (reference sequence). Trimming took 4 bases from V and 7 from J; bases not matched to a gene: 16. The CDR3 totals 17 residues.

The V call is TRBV29-1, the J call TRBJ1-2, with 7 bases fitting TRBD1. CDR1 and CDR2 from the germline V gene are SQVTM and ANQGSEA. There are 12 residues in the CDR3. Trimming cost V 7 bases and J 1 base; bases outside gene matches: 3. CDR3 amino acids: CSGRDSNYGYTF. CDR3 DNA: TGCAGCGGCCGGGACAGTAACTATGGCTACACCTTC.

The chain has TRBV6-5 and TRBJ1-2, with a possible D match to TRBD1 (5 bases). Trimming stripped 7 bases from V and 4 bases from J, with 16 bases between. From germline, CDR1 is MNHEY and CDR2 SVGAGI. The CDR3 totals 14 residues. This CDR3 reads CASTMGGPSYGYTF. Written as DNA, the CDR3 is TGTGCCAGCACCATGGGGGGACCCTCCTATGGCTACACCTTC.

The V call is TRBV6-5, the J call TRBJ1-4; TRBD1 might be the D (6 bases). The length of the CDR3 is 15 residues. V was clipped by 6 bases and J by 4 bases, with 15 bases between them. CDR1 MNHEY and CDR2 SVGAGI come from the germline V gene. The DNA of the CDR3 is TGTGCCAGCAGGGACACAGGGAACAATAATGAAAAACTGTTTTTT. Translating it yields CASRDTGNNNEKLFF.

The chain employs TRBV7-2 and TRBJ1-5; tentative D call: TRBD1 (5 bases). The V gene's germline CDR1 is SGHTA and CDR2 FQGNSA. The CDR3 loop spans 16 amino acids. The V and J ends lost 2 bases and 7 bases respectively, with 18 bases between them. CDR3 DNA: TGTGCCAGCAGCTTACGACCTGCGGGAGCAGGGCAGCCCCAGCATTTT. This sequence encodes CASSLRPAGAGQPQHF.

V is TRBV9 and J is TRBJ1-1; tentative D call: TRBD1 (6 bases). Germline V gene data show CDR1 as SGDLS and CDR2 as YYNGEE. The CDR3 spans 15 residues. V shed 4 bases and J shed 0 bases, with 13 bases lying between them. As DNA, the CDR3 is TGTGCCAGCAGCATCGAAGGACAGCTGAACACTGAAGCTTTCTTT. It translates to CASSIEGQLNTEAFF.

This clone showed up just once. This sequence joins TRBV5-1 and TRBJ1-1, with TRBD1 matching over 9 bases. The CDR3 length is 15 residues. Unmatched junction bases numbered 7, after V lost 1 base and J lost 6 bases. Germline V gene sequence: CDR1 SGHRS, CDR2 YFSETQ. The CDR3 loop is CASSLRADRGAEAFF. In DNA form, the CDR3 reads TGCGCCAGCAGCTTGCGTGCCGACAGGGGGGCTGAAGCTTTCTTT. The full variable domain, in which reference TRBV5-1 and TRBJ1-1 provide the parts outside the CDR3, is KAGVTQTPRYLIKTRGQQVTLSCSPISGHRSVSWYQQTPGQGLQFLFEYFSETQRNKGNFPGRFSGRQFSNSRSEMNVSTLELGDSALYLCASSLRADRGAEAFFGQGTRLTVV.

This sequence joins TRBV18 and TRBJ2-5; tentatively, D is TRBD2 (6 bases). The V and J ends lost 1 base and 1 base respectively, with 13 bases between them. The germline V gene has CDR1 KGHSH and CDR2 LQKENI. CDR3 length: 16 amino acids. CDR3 sequence: CASSPLASAVQETQYF. Written as DNA, the CDR3 is TGTGCCAGCTCACCACTCGCTAGCGCAGTCCAAGAGACCCAGTACTTC.

The table lists this clone with a few counts. V usage is TRBV27 and J usage is TRBJ2-1, with 7 bases identical to TRBD2. Unmatched junction bases numbered 10, after V lost 5 bases and J lost 6 bases. The CDR3 contains 15 residues. Germline V gene data show CDR1 as MNHEY and CDR2 as SMNVEV (reference sequence). The CDR3 bases are TGTGCCAGCAGTCCCAGGACTAGGGTAGTCAATGAGCAGTTCTTC. It encodes CASSPRTRVVNEQFF.

The J gene is TRBJ1-4, the V gene TRBV2, with D maybe TRBD1 (5 bases). The CDR3 covers 15 residues. The germline V and J ends were trimmed by 5 bases and 5 bases, with 15 bases remaining between them. Per germline, CDR1 SNHLY and CDR2 FYNNEI. CDR3 DNA sequence: TGTGCCAGCAGTCCCAGGGTATGGGGAAATGAAAAACTGTTTTTT. It yields the protein CASSPRVWGNEKLFF.

This chain joins TRBV15 and TRBJ1-4; D gene ambiguous. Germline values: CDR1 LNHNV, CDR2 YYDKDF (reference sequence). The V end was cut by 5 bases, the J end by 6 bases, with 7 bases between. The CDR3 loop spans 12 amino acids. In nucleotides, the CDR3 is TGTGCCACCAGCGGAACGGATGAAAAACTGTTTTTT. It translates to CATSGTDEKLFF. Complete variable domain (other parts from reference TRBV15 and TRBJ1-4): DAMVIQNPRYQVTQFGKPVTLSCSQTLNHNVMYWYQQKSSQAPKLLFHYYDKDFNNEADTPDNFQSRRPNTSFCFLDIRSPGLGDTAMYLCATSGTDEKLFFGSGTQLSVL.

The chain is built from TRBV2 and TRBJ2-5; D might be TRBD2 (5 bases). The V and J ends lost 6 bases and 4 bases respectively, with 15 bases between them. Germline CDR1 SNHLY, CDR2 FYNNEI. The CDR3 covers 14 residues. CDR3 sequence (DNA): TGTGCCAGCAGCCCCTGGACTCGTGGAGAGACCCAGTACTTC. This translates into CASSPWTRGETQYF. Based on the CDR3 plus reference TRBV2 and TRBJ2-5, the full variable domain is EPEVTQTPSHQVTQMGQEVILRCVPISNHLYFYWYRQILGQKVEFLVSFYNNEISEKSEIFDDQFSVERPDGSNFTLKIRSTKLEDSAMYFCASSPWTRGETQYFGPGTRLLVL.

The rearrangement uses TRBV27 and TRBJ2-5; the match to TRBD1 covers 9 bases. This CDR3 is 15 amino acids long. Losses at the gene ends were 5 bases for V and 4 bases for J; bases not matched to a gene: 8. Germline CDR1 MNHEY, CDR2 SMNVEV (reference sequence). The CDR3 nucleotides read TGTGCCAGCAGTCCCGGACAGGGGAATGCAGAGACCCAGTACTTC. Translating gives CASSPGQGNAETQYF.

The V call is TRBV9, the J call TRBJ1-3; D gene unclear. The V gene's germline CDR1 is SGDLS and CDR2 YYNGEE. Trimming shortened V by 0 bases and J by 3 bases, and 10 bases separated the two germline ends. The CDR3 consists of 15 residues. The DNA of the CDR3 is TGTGCCAGCAGCGTAGAAGGAACGGGTGGAAACACCATATATTTT. The encoded protein is CASSVEGTGGNTIYF.

The J gene is TRBJ2-3, the V gene TRBV4-2, with 12 nucleotides matching TRBD2. The V and J ends lost 8 bases and 0 bases, in that order; junction bases with no gene match: 9. Germline V lookup: CDR1 LGHNA, CDR2 YNFKEQ. There are 17 residues in the CDR3. This chain's CDR3 is CASGLTSGGISTDTQYF. The CDR3, as DNA: TGTGCCAGCGGATTGACTAGCGGGGGCATTAGCACAGATACGCAGTATTTT.

This clone was seen just once. The CDR3 region has the DNA TGTGCCAGCAGTTACGGGACAGGCGAAAAACTGTTTTTT. Encoded protein: CASSYGTGEKLFF. The chain couples TRBV6-6 to TRBJ1-4, with 8 bases fitting TRBD1. Germline CDR1 reads MNHNY; CDR2 reads SVGAGI (reference sequence). This CDR3 has 13 amino acids. The V and J ends lost 2 bases and 8 bases, in that order; junction bases with no gene match: 1.

This clone was seen only once. This rearrangement joins TRBV6-5 to TRBJ1-5; weak D call: TRBD1 (5 bases). V was trimmed by 5 bases and J by 9 bases, leaving 20 bases between them. The CDR3 is made up of 15 amino acids. Germline V CDR1 and CDR2: MNHEY, SVGAGI. The chain's CDR3 is CASSPGEGRPSPQHF. The CDR3 DNA reads TGTGCCAGCAGTCCTGGTGAGGGGCGCCCCTCGCCCCAGCATTTT.

This clone showed up just once. The chain uses TRBV3-1 (or the pseudogene TRBV3-2) and TRBJ1-1; no reliable D call. The CDR3 is made up of 12 amino acids. Trimming shortened V by 1 base and J by 7 bases, and 7 bases separated the two germline ends. Germline V gives CDR1 LGHDT, CDR2 YNNKEL (reference sequence). The CDR3 is CASSQATFEAFF. The CDR3 nucleotides read TGTGCCAGCAGCCAAGCTACGTTTGAAGCTTTCTTT.

V usage is TRBV5-1 and J usage is TRBJ2-2; the match to TRBD1 covers 8 bases. V was pared by 3 bases and J by 6 bases, with 10 bases of the junction left unmatched. The CDR3 extends over 16 amino acids. Germline V gene lookup returns CDR1 SGHRS and CDR2 YFSETQ. CDR3 residues: CASSSTRQGSSGELFF. The CDR3 DNA sequence: TGCGCCAGCAGCTCCACCCGACAGGGGAGTTCCGGGGAGCTGTTTTTT.